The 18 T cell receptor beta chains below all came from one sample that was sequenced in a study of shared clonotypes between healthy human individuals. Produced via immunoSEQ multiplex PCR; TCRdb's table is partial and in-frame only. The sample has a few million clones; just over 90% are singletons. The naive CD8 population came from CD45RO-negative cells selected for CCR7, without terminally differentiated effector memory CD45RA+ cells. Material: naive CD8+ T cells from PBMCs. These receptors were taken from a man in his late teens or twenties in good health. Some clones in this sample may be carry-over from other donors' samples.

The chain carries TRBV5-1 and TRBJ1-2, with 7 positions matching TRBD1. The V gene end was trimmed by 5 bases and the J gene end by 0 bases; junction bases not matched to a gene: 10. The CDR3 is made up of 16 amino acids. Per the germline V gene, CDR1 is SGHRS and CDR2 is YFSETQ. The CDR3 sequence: CASSLHGTVPNYGYTF. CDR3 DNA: TGCGCCAGCAGTTTACACGGGACAGTTCCTAACTATGGCTACACCTTC.

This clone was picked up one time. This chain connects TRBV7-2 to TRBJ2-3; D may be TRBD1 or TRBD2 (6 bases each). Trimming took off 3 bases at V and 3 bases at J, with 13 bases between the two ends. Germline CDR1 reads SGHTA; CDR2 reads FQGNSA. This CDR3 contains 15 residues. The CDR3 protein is CASSLLGAGTDTQYF. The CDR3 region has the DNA TGTGCCAGCAGCTTGTTGGGGGCGGGGACAGATACGCAGTATTTT.

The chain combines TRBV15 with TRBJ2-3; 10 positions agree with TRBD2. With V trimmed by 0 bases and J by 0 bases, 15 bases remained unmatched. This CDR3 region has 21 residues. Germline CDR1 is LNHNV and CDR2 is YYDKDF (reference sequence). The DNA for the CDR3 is TGTGCCACCAGCAGAGATGAACAGAGCGGGAGGGCCTATAACAGCACAGATACGCAGTATTTT. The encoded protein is CATSRDEQSGRAYNSTDTQYF. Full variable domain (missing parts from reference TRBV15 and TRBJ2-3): DAMVIQNPRYQVTQFGKPVTLSCSQTLNHNVMYWYQQKSSQAPKLLFHYYDKDFNNEADTPDNFQSRRPNTSFCFLDIRSPGLGDTAMYLCATSRDEQSGRAYNSTDTQYFGPGTRLTVL.

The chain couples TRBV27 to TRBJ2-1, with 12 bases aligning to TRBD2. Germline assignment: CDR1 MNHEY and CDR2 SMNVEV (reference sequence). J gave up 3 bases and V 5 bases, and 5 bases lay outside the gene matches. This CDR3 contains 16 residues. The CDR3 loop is CASSPMGLAGYNEQFF. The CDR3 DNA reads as TGTGCCAGCAGTCCTATGGGACTAGCGGGCTACAATGAGCAGTTCTTC.

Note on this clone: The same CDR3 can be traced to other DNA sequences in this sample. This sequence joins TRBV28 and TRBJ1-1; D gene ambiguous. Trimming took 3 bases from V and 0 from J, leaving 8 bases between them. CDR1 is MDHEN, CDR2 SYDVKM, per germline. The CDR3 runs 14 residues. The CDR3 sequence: CASSFRALNTEAFF. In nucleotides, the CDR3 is TGTGCCAGCAGTTTTCGGGCTTTGAACACTGAAGCTTTCTTT.

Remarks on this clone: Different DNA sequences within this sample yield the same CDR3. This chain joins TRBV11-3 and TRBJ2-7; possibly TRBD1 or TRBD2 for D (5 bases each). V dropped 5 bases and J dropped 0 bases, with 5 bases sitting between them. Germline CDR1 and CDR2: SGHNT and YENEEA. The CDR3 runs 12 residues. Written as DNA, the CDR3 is TGTGCCAGCAGCGGGGGCTCCTACGAGCAGTACTTC. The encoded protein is CASSGGSYEQYF.

CDR3 protein: CASSIFAGNTGELFF. The CDR3 DNA sequence: TGTGCCAGTAGTATTTTCGCAGGGAACACCGGGGAGCTGTTTTTT. The V gene is TRBV19, the J gene TRBJ2-2, with D unresolved. Germline V gives CDR1 LNHDA, CDR2 SQIVND (reference sequence). The V end lost 3 bases, the J end lost 1 base, and 9 bases lay between the germline ends. The CDR3 totals 15 residues.

CDR3 coding DNA: TGTGCCAGCAGCTTAACGCCAGGGACCTCCGAGCAGTACTTC. Its protein is CASSLTPGTSEQYF. V gene TRBV7-6 combines with J gene TRBJ2-7; D may match TRBD1 or TRBD2 (5 bases each). The CDR3 extends over 14 amino acids. The germline gives CDR1 SGHVS, CDR2 FNYEAQ. The V end lost 2 bases, the J end lost 6 bases, and 14 bases lay between the germline ends.

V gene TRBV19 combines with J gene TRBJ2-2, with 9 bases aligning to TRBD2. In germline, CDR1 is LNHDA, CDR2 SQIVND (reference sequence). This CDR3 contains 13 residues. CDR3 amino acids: CVTGGRASGELFF. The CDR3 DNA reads TGTGTTACAGGCGGGAGGGCCTCCGGGGAGCTGTTTTTT.

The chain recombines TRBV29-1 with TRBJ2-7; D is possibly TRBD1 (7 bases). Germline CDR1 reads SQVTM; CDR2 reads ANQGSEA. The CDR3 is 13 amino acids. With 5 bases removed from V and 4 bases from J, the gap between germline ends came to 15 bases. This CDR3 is CSVLQGGVYEQYF. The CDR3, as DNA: TGCAGCGTTCTCCAGGGGGGTGTATACGAGCAGTACTTC.

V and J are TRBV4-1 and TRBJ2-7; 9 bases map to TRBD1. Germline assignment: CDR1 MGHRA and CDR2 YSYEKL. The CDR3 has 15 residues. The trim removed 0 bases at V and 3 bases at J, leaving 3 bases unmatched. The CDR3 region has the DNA TGCGCCAGCAGCCAAGATTCGGGACAGGGCTACGAGCAGTACTTC. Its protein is CASSQDSGQGYEQYF.

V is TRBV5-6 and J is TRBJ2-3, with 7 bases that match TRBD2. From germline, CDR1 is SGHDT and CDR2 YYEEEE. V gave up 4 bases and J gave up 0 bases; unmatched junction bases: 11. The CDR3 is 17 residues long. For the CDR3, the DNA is TGTGCCAGCAGCCTTATCAGGGCGGGAGTAAGCACAGATACGCAGTATTTT. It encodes CASSLIRAGVSTDTQYF. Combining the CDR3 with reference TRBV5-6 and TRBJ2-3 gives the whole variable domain DAGVTQSPTHLIKTRGQQVTLRCSPKSGHDTVSWYQQALGQGPQFIFQYYEEEERQRGNFPDRFSGHQFPNYSSELNVNALLLGDSALYLCASSLIRAGVSTDTQYFGPGTRLTVL.

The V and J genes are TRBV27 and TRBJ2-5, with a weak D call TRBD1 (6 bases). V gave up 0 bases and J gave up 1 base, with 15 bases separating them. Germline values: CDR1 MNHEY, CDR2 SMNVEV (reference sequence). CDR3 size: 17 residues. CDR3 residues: CASSLSRMTGIQETQYF. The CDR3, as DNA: TGTGCCAGCAGTTTATCGAGGATGACAGGAATCCAAGAGACCCAGTACTTC.

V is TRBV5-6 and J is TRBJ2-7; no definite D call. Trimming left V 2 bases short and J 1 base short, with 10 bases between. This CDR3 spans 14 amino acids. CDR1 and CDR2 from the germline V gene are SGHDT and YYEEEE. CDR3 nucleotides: TGTGCCAGCAGCTTAGGGCATACTTCCTACGAGCAGTACTTC. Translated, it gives CASSLGHTSYEQYF. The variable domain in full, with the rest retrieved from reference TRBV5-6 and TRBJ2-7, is DAGVTQSPTHLIKTRGQQVTLRCSPKSGHDTVSWYQQALGQGPQFIFQYYEEEERQRGNFPDRFSGHQFPNYSSELNVNALLLGDSALYLCASSLGHTSYEQYFGPGTRLTVT.

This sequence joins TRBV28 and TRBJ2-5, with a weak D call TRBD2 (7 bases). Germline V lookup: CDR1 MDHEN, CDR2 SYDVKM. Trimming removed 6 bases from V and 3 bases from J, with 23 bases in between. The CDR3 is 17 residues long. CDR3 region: CASSHTRLAEGEETQYF. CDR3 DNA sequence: TGTGCCAGCAGCCACACCCGGCTAGCGGAGGGGGAAGAGACCCAGTACTTC.

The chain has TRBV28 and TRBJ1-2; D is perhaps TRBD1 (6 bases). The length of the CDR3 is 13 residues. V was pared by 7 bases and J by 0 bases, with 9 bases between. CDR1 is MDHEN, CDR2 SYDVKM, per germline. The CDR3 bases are TGTGCCAGCACAGGGGATTCTAACTATGGCTACACCTTC. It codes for CASTGDSNYGYTF.

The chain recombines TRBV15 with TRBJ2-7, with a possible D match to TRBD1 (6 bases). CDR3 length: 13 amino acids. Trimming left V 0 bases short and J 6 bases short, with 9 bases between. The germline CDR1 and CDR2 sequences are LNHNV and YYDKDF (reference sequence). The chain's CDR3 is CATSRDRGGEQYF. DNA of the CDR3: TGTGCCACCAGCAGAGACAGGGGTGGCGAGCAGTACTTC.

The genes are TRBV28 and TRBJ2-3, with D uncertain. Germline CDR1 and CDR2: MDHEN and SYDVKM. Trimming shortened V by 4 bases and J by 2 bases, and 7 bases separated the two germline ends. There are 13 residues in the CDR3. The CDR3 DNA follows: TGTGCCAGCAGTTCCCGCCCCACAGATACGCAGTATTTT. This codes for CASSSRPTDTQYF.